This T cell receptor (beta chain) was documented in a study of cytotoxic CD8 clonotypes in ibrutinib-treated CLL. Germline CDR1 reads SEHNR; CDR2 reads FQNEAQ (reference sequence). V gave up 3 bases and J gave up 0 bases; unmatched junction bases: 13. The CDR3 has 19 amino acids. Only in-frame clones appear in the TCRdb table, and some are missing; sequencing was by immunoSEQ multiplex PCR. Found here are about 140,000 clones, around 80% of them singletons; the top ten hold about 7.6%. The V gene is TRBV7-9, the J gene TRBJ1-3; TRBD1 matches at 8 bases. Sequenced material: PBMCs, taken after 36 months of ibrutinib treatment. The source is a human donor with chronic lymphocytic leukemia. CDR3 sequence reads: CASSFWKTGTGLSGNTIYF. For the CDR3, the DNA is TGTGCCAGCAGCTTCTGGAAAACCGGGACAGGTCTCTCTGGAAACACCATATATTTT.